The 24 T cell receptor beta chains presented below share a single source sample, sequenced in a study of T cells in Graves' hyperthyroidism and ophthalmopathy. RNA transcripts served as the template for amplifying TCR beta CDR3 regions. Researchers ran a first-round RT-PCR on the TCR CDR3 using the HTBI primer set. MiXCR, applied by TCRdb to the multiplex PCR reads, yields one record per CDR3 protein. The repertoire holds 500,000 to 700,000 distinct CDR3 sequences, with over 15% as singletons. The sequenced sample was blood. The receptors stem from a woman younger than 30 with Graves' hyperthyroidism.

The DNA of the CDR3 is TGTGCCAGCAGCTCTCTCCGGGGCAACTCCTACGAGCAGTACTTC. It encodes CASSSLRGNSYEQYF. The chain is built from TRBV11-2 and TRBJ2-7; D tentatively reads TRBD1 or TRBD2 (5 bases each). The V end lost 4 bases, the J end lost 0 bases, and 13 bases lay between the germline ends. The CDR3 totals 15 residues. The germline CDR1 and CDR2 sequences are SGHAT and FQNNGV.

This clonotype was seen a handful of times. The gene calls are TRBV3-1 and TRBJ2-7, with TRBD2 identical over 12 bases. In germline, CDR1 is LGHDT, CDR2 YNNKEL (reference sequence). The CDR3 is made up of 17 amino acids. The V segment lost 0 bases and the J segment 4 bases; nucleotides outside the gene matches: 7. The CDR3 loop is CASSQDQGLAGRYEQYF. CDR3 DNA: TGTGCCAGCAGCCAAGATCAAGGACTAGCGGGACGTTACGAGCAGTACTTC.

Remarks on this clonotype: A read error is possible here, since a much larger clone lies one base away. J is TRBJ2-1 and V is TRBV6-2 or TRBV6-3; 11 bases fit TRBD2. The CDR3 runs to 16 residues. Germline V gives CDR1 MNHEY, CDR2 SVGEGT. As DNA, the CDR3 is TGTGCCGGCAGTACCCGACTAGCGGGGAACTACAATGAGCAGTTCTTC. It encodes CAGSTRLAGNYNEQFF.

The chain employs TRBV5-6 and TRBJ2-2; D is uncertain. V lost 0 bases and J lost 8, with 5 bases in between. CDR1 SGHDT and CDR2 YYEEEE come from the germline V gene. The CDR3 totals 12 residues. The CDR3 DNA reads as TGTGCCAGCAGCTTGGCGTTGGGGGAGCTGTTTTTT. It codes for CASSLALGELFF.

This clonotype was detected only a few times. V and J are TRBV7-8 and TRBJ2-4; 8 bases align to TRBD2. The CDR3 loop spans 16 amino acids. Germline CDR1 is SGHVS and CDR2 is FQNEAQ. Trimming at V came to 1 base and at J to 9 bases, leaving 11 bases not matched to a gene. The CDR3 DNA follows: TGTGCCAGCAGCTTAGAAAAGGGCGGGGGGATTCTCATTCAGTACTTC. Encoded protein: CASSLEKGGGILIQYF.

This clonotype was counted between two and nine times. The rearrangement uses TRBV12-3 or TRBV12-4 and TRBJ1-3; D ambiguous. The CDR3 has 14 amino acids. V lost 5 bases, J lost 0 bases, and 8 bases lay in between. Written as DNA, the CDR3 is TGTGCCAGCAGTCAACAGATCTCTGGAAACACCATATATTTT. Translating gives CASSQQISGNTIYF.

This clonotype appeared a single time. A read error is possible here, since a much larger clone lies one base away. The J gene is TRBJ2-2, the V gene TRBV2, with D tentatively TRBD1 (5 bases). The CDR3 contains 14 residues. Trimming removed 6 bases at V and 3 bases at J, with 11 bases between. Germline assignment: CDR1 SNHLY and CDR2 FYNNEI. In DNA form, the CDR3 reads TGTGCCAGCAGGAGGATAGGGGACACCGGGGAGCTGTTTTTT. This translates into CASRRIGDTGELFF.

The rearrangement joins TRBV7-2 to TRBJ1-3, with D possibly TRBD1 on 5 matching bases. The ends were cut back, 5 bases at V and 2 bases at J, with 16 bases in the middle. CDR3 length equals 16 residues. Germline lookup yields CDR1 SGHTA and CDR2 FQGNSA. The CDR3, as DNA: TGTGCCAGCAGCGACCTCCGGGACGAGCCTGGAAACACCATATATTTT. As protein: CASSDLRDEPGNTIYF.

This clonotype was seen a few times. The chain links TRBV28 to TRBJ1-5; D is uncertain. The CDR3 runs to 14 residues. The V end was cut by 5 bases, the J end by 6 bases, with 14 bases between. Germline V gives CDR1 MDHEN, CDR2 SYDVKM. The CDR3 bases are TGTGCCAGCAGTACCTTACTGAGGGCTCAGCCCCAGCATTTT. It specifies CASSTLLRAQPQHF.

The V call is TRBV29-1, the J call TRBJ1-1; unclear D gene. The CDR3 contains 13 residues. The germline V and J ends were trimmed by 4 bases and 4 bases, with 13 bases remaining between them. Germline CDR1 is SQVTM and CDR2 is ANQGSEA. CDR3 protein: CSVAKVSSTEAFF. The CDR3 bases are TGCAGCGTTGCAAAGGTCAGCAGCACTGAAGCTTTCTTT.

CDR3 in amino acids: CASSLTGGYTEAFF. The CDR3 DNA follows: TGCGCCAGCAGTTTGACAGGGGGCTACACTGAAGCTTTCTTT. The V call is TRBV5-1, the J call TRBJ1-1, with 10 bases matching TRBD1. The CDR3 spans 14 residues. The germline gives CDR1 SGHRS, CDR2 YFSETQ. The junction had 4 bases not matched to a gene; V was cut back by 5 bases and J by 3 bases.

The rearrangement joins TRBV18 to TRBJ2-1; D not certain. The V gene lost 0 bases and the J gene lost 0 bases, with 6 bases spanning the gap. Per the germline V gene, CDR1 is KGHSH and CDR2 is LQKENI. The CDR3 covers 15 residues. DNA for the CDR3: TGTGCCAGCTCACCACCCTCGGGCTCCTACAATGAGCAGTTCTTC. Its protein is CASSPPSGSYNEQFF.

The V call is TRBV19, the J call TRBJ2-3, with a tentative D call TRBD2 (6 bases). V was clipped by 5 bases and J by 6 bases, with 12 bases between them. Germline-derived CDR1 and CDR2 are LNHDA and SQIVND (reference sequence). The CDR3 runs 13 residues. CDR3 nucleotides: TGTGCCAGTAGTCTAGCGCGTCGGGATACGCAGTATTTT. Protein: CASSLARRDTQYF.

As DNA, the CDR3 is TGCAGCGTTCTGGGACTAGCGGGGAGCTCCTACAATGAGCAGTTCTTC. Translation gives CSVLGLAGSSYNEQFF. The chain recombines TRBV29-1 with TRBJ2-1, with 13 bases identical to TRBD2. Germline V gene sequence: CDR1 SQVTM, CDR2 ANQGSEA. The CDR3 consists of 16 residues. V lost 5 bases and J lost 0; bases outside the gene matches: 4.

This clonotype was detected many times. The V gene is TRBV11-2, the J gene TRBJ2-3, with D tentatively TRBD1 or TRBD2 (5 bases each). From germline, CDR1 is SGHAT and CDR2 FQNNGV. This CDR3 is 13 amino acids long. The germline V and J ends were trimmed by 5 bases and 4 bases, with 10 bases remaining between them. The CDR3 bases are TGTGCCAGCAGCATGGGGGTCGCAGATACGCAGTATTTT. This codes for CASSMGVADTQYF.

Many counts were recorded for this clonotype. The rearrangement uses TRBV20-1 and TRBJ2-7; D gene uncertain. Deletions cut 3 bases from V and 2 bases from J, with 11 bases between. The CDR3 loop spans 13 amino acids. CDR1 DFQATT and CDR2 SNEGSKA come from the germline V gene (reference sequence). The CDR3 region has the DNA TGCAGTGCTAGTTCCCCAGATGCCTACGAGCAGTACTTC. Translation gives CSASSPDAYEQYF.

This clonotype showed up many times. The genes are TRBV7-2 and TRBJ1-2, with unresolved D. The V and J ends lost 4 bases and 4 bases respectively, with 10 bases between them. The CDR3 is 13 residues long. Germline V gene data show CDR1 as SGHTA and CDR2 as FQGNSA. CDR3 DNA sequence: TGTGCCAGCAGCTGGGAGTCGGGCTATGGCTACACCTTC. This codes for CASSWESGYGYTF.

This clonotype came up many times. The CDR3 DNA reads as TGTGCCAGCTCACCCGTGACAGGGGGCGTCAATGAGCAGTTCTTC. Amino acid sequence: CASSPVTGGVNEQFF. The rearrangement joins TRBV18 to TRBJ2-1; TRBD1 matches at 10 bases. Trimming at V came to 3 bases and at J to 6 bases, leaving 5 bases not matched to a gene. The CDR3 is made up of 15 amino acids. Germline V gene data show CDR1 as KGHSH and CDR2 as LQKENI.

DNA of the CDR3: TGTGCCAGCATCGCGGGGGGAGGGCCCGGGGATACGCAGTATTTT. It specifies CASIAGGGPGDTQYF. V usage is TRBV6-2 or TRBV6-3 and J usage is TRBJ2-3, with 8 bases aligning to TRBD2. Looked up from germline, CDR1 is MNHEY and CDR2 is SVGEGT. J gave up 6 bases and V 7 bases, and 12 bases lay outside the gene matches. The CDR3 runs 15 residues.

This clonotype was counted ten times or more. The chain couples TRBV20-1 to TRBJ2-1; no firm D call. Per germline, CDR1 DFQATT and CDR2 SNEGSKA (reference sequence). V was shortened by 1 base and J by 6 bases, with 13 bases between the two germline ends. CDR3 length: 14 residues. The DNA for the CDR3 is TGCAGTGCTAGAGCGGGTGTGACGGGCAATGAGCAGTTCTTC. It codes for CSARAGVTGNEQFF.

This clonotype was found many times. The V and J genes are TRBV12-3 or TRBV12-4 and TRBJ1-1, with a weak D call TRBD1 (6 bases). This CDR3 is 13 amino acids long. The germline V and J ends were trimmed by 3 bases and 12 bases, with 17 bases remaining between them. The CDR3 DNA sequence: TGTGCCAGCAGTTTTGGGGGGGGCCGGGGCCCTTTCTTT. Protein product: CASSFGGGRGPFF.

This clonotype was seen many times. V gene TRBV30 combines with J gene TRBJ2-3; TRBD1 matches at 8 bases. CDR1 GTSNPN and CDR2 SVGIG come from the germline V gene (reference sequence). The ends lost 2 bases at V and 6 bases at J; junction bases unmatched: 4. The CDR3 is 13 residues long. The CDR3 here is CAWSPGGQDTQYF. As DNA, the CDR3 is TGTGCCTGGAGTCCAGGGGGCCAGGATACGCAGTATTTT.

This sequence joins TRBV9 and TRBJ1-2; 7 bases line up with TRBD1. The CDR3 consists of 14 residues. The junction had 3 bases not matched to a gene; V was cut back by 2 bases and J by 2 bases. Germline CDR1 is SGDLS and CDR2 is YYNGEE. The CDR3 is CASSVTGLNYGYTF. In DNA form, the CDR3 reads TGTGCCAGCAGCGTGACAGGGTTAAACTATGGCTACACCTTC. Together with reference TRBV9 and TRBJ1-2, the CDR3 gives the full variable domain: DSGVTQTPKHLITATGQRVTLRCSPRSGDLSVYWYQQSLDQGLQFLIQYYNGEERAKGNILERFSAQQFPDLHSELNLSSLELGDSALYFCASSVTGLNYGYTFGSGTRLTVV.

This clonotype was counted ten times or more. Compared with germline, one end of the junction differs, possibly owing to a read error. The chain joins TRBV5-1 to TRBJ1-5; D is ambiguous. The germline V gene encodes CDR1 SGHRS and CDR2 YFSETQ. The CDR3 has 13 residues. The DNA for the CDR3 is TGTGCCAGCAGTTTCTCTAGCAATCAGCCCCAGCATTTT. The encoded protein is CASSFSSNQPQHF.